Listed here are 22 T cell receptor beta chains from one sample, sequenced in a study of radiation and T cells in renal cell carcinoma. Described time point: baseline pretreatment blood. The treatment here: 15 Gy SBRT to primary tumor, nephrectomy 4 weeks later. Produced via immunoSEQ multiplex PCR; TCRdb's table is partial and in-frame only. The sample shows approximately 110,000 clones, about four fifths of them seen only once. Material: blood, obtained from a patient whose treatment included radiotherapy and nephrectomy. The receptors come from a woman aged 55-69 years with renal cell carcinoma.

V and J are TRBV6-1 and TRBJ2-7; the D call may be TRBD1 or TRBD2 (6 bases each). Looked up from germline, CDR1 is MNHNS and CDR2 is SASEGT. The germline V and J ends were trimmed by 4 bases and 2 bases, with 12 bases remaining between them. The CDR3 has 14 amino acids. The CDR3 loop reads CASSVGGGTYEQYF. For the CDR3, the DNA is TGTGCCAGCAGTGTCGGGGGCGGCACCTACGAGCAGTACTTC.

This clone has a single count. The rearrangement joins TRBV7-3 to TRBJ1-2; 9 bases map to TRBD1. V trimming: 5 bases; J trimming: 7 bases; junction bases outside the gene matches: 8. This CDR3 is built from 14 residues. Germline V CDR1 and CDR2: SGHTA, FQGTGA. The CDR3 coding sequence is TGTGCCAGCAGCCTTGGGACAGGGATGGGTGGCTACACCTTC. This encodes CASSLGTGMGGYTF. Complete variable domain (other parts from reference TRBV7-3 and TRBJ1-2): GAGVSQTPSNKVTEKGKYVELRCDPISGHTALYWYRQSLGQGPEFLIYFQGTGAADDSGLPNDRFFAVRPEGSVSTLKIQRTERGDSAVYLCASSLGTGMGGYTFGSGTRLTVV.

V usage is TRBV29-1 and J usage is TRBJ2-7, with 9 bases matching TRBD1. Germline V gene lookup returns CDR1 SQVTM and CDR2 ANQGSEA. The CDR3 consists of 13 residues. V dropped 4 bases and J dropped 0; count of bases not matched to a gene: 1. The CDR3 loop is CSVGTGASYEQYF. CDR3 DNA sequence: TGCAGCGTTGGGACAGGGGCCTCCTACGAGCAGTACTTC.

The rearrangement links TRBV19 to TRBJ1-1, with D perhaps matching TRBD1 (5 bases). V lost 7 bases and J lost 11, with 14 bases in between. CDR3 length equals 11 residues. From germline, CDR1 is LNHDA and CDR2 SQIVND (reference sequence). The DNA of the CDR3 is TGTGCCAGTATCCCGGGGCGAGGGGCTTTCTTT. It yields the protein CASIPGRGAFF.

This chain connects TRBV7-6 to TRBJ2-1; D uncertain. V lost 6 bases and J 5 bases, leaving 17 bases between the germline ends. This CDR3 comprises 15 residues. From germline, CDR1 is SGHVS and CDR2 FNYEAQ. CDR3 amino acids: CASSQETAVDNEQFF. The CDR3, as DNA: TGTGCCAGCAGTCAGGAGACGGCTGTGGACAATGAGCAGTTCTTC.

The CDR3 here is CASSQAPHPASGSNEQFF. The CDR3 region has the DNA TGTGCCAGCAGCCAAGCCCCCCACCCGGCTAGCGGGAGCAATGAGCAGTTCTTC. The V gene is TRBV4-2, the J gene TRBJ2-1, with 10 bases fitting TRBD2. The CDR3 length is 18 residues. CDR1 is LGHNA, CDR2 YNFKEQ, per germline. With 1 base clipped from V and 6 bases from J, the junction kept 12 bases outside the gene matches.

The chain links TRBV9 to TRBJ1-1; possibly TRBD1 for D (5 bases). The CDR3 contains 15 residues. Looked up from germline, CDR1 is SGDLS and CDR2 is YYNGEE. V shed 0 bases and J shed 4 bases, with 13 bases lying between them. The CDR3 is CASSVDPRGRTEAFF. The CDR3 nucleotides read TGTGCCAGCAGCGTAGACCCTAGGGGACGCACTGAAGCTTTCTTT.

This clone has only a few counts. This rearrangement joins TRBV9 to TRBJ2-1, with 13 bases matching TRBD2. The CDR3 runs 17 residues. V shed 3 bases and J 5 bases; nucleotides not matched to a gene: 8. The germline V gene has CDR1 SGDLS and CDR2 YYNGEE. The CDR3 DNA reads as TGTGCCAGCAGCGGAGGACTAGCGGGGGCACCCGACAATGAGCAGTTCTTC. Its translation is CASSGGLAGAPDNEQFF.

V gene TRBV2 combines with J gene TRBJ1-1; D gene unclear. The CDR3 extends over 16 amino acids. The germline V gene encodes CDR1 SNHLY and CDR2 FYNNEI. V lost 6 bases and J 0 bases, leaving 17 bases between the germline ends. CDR3 coding DNA: TGTGCCAGCAGACCACCCGGGAGGGATATGAACACTGAAGCTTTCTTT. Translating gives CASRPPGRDMNTEAFF.

The J gene is TRBJ1-5, the V gene TRBV2; maybe TRBD1 (6 bases). CDR1 is SNHLY and CDR2 is FYNNEI in the germline V gene. Trimming pared 8 bases from V and 4 bases from J, leaving 12 bases between. The CDR3 is 13 amino acids. The CDR3 DNA sequence: TGTGCCAGCGTAGGGACAACAAATCAGCCCCAGCATTTT. Translating gives CASVGTTNQPQHF.

The chain uses TRBV27 and TRBJ1-4, with D tentatively TRBD1 (6 bases). This CDR3 spans 15 amino acids. Trimming pared 6 bases from V and 8 bases from J, leaving 19 bases between. In germline, CDR1 is MNHEY, CDR2 SMNVEV (reference sequence). CDR3: CASRTNTGIREKLFF. Written as DNA, the CDR3 is TGTGCCAGCAGAACAAATACAGGGATACGGGAAAAACTGTTTTTT.

V gene TRBV6-5 combines with J gene TRBJ1-2; 9 nucleotides line up with TRBD1. The CDR3 spans 15 residues. Losses at the gene ends were 2 bases for V and 6 bases for J; bases not matched to a gene: 7. Germline V gives CDR1 MNHEY, CDR2 SVGAGI. The CDR3 here is CASSYPNRGRDGYTF. CDR3 nucleotide sequence: TGTGCCAGCAGTTACCCAAACAGGGGGCGCGATGGCTACACCTTC.

The rearrangement joins TRBV11-2 to TRBJ1-3, with unresolved D. The CDR3 is made up of 15 amino acids. V was pared by 5 bases and J by 0 bases, with 11 bases between. Germline V CDR1 and CDR2: SGHAT, FQNNGV. In nucleotides, the CDR3 is TGTGCCAGCAGCCCGCGAAGGAGCTCTGGAAACACCATATATTTT. Translating it yields CASSPRRSSGNTIYF.

On this clone: This sample includes further DNA sequences coding for the same CDR3. The chain combines TRBV2 with TRBJ2-5, with D tentatively TRBD1 (6 bases). Between the trimmed V and J ends, which lost 6 bases and 2 bases, there was a span of 10 bases. The CDR3 contains 13 residues. In germline, CDR1 is SNHLY, CDR2 FYNNEI. CDR3 nucleotide sequence: TGTGCCAGCAGAGGGGACACTCAAGAGACCCAGTACTTC. It codes for CASRGDTQETQYF.

The chain links TRBV27 to TRBJ2-7; TRBD2 is a possible D gene (6 bases). Germline CDR1 reads MNHEY; CDR2 reads SMNVEV (reference sequence). V lost 0 bases and J lost 2, with 17 bases in between. This CDR3 has 17 residues. CDR3 region: CASSLSIMEGVPYEQYF. CDR3 coding DNA: TGTGCCAGCAGTTTATCGATAATGGAGGGAGTCCCCTACGAGCAGTACTTC.

This chain connects TRBV28 to TRBJ1-3; TRBD1 is a possible D gene (5 bases). Trimming stripped 7 bases from V and 3 bases from J, with 13 bases between. CDR1 is MDHEN, CDR2 SYDVKM, per germline. This CDR3 has 14 amino acids. CDR3 sequence reads: CASNSPGSGNTIYF. The CDR3 region has the DNA TGTGCCAGCAATTCTCCAGGGAGTGGAAACACCATATATTTT.

The rearrangement uses TRBV13 and TRBJ1-3, with D possibly being TRBD1 (6 bases). Germline CDR1 PRHDT, CDR2 FYEKMQ (reference sequence). V dropped 5 bases and J dropped 4 bases, with 15 bases sitting between them. The CDR3 has 15 residues. The CDR3 protein is CASSVRGGLGNTIYF. The CDR3 DNA reads as TGTGCCAGCAGCGTCCGAGGGGGGCTAGGAAACACCATATATTTT.

The chain employs TRBV28 and TRBJ1-1; no clear D gene. The germline gives CDR1 MDHEN, CDR2 SYDVKM. This CDR3 has 17 residues. V was trimmed by 9 bases and J by 1 base, leaving 24 bases between them. CDR3 protein: CASGVGRGIASNTEAFF. The CDR3 DNA sequence: TGTGCCAGTGGAGTTGGGAGAGGGATTGCCTCGAACACTGAAGCTTTCTTT.

CDR3 residues: CASSPRGLANEKLFF. DNA for the CDR3: TGTGCCAGCAGCCCCCGTGGGTTAGCTAATGAAAAACTGTTTTTT. This chain links TRBV5-5 with TRBJ1-4, with D unclear. The CDR3 loop spans 15 amino acids. V lost 4 bases and J 3 bases, leaving 13 bases between the germline ends. The germline V gene has CDR1 SGHKS and CDR2 YYEKEE (reference sequence).

This rearrangement joins TRBV28 to TRBJ2-7; no reliable D call. The germline V gene encodes CDR1 MDHEN and CDR2 SYDVKM. Trimming took off 2 bases at V and 7 bases at J, with 9 bases between the two ends. There are 12 residues in the CDR3. CDR3 loop: CASSLTALEQYF. Here the CDR3 DNA reads TGTGCCAGCAGTTTAACAGCCCTGGAGCAGTACTTC. The whole variable domain, filled in from reference TRBV28 and TRBJ2-7, reads DVKVTQSSRYLVKRTGEKVFLECVQDMDHENMFWYRQDPGLGLRLIYFSYDVKMKEKGDIPEGYSVSREKKERFSLILESASTNQTSMYLCASSLTALEQYFGPGTRLTVT.

The chain links TRBV4-1 to TRBJ1-5; D may be TRBD1 (6 bases). Germline CDR1 is MGHRA and CDR2 is YSYEKL. The CDR3 runs 15 residues. V was shortened by 2 bases and J by 4 bases, with 12 bases between the two germline ends. CDR3 region: CASSQQAGTNQPQHF. DNA of the CDR3: TGCGCCAGCAGCCAACAGGCAGGGACAAATCAGCCCCAGCATTTT.

This clone was seen a few times. This chain uses TRBV5-4 with TRBJ1-1, with a weak D call TRBD1 (5 bases). Trimming removed 4 bases at V and 6 bases at J, with 16 bases between. The CDR3 contains 14 residues. The germline gives CDR1 SGHNT, CDR2 YYREEE (reference sequence). The CDR3 protein is CASSLQGWMAEAFF. Written as DNA, the CDR3 is TGTGCCAGCAGCCTGCAGGGTTGGATGGCTGAAGCTTTCTTT. Variable domain in full (rest from reference TRBV5-4 and TRBJ1-1): ETGVTQSPTHLIKTRGQQVTLRCSSQSGHNTVSWYQQALGQGPQFIFQYYREEENGRGNFPPRFSGLQFPNYSSELNVNALELDDSALYLCASSLQGWMAEAFFGQGTRLTVV.